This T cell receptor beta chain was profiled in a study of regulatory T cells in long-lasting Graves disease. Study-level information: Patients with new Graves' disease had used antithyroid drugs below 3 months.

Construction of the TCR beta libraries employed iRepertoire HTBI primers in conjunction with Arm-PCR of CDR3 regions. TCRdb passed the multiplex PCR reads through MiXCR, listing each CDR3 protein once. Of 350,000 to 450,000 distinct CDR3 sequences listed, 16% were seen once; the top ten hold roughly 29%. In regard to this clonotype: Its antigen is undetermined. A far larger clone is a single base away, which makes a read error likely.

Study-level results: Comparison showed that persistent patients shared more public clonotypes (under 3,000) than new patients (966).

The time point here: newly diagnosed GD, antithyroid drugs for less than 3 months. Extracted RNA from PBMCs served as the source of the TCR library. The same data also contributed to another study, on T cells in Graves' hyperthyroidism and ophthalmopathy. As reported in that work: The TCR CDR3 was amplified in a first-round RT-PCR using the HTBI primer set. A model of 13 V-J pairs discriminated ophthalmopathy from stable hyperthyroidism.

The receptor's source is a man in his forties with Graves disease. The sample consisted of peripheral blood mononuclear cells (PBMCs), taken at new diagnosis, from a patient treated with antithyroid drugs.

The CDR3 nucleotides are TGTGCCAGCAGTTTGGGCAGGACCTACAATGAGCAGTACTTC. Amino acids: CASSLGRTYNEQYF. The rearrangement joins TRBV28 to TRBJ2-5; D is undetermined. Germline V CDR1 and CDR2: MDHEN, SYDVKM. V shed 3 bases and J shed 11 bases, with 19 bases lying between them. The CDR3 is 14 amino acids.